This T cell receptor beta chain was sequenced for a study of blood T cells in healthy people across ages. Findings and limits, study-wide: There were more naive CD4+ cells and higher diversity in long-lived donors than in aged donors.

Turning to this clonotype: The antigen remains undetermined.

Next came a second PCR, run for about 7 to 12 cycles, which used a sample-barcoded 5' primer along with a J-beta primer mix. TCRdb called the 5' RACE reads again in MiXCR, with one record for every CDR3 protein. The sample shows roughly 800,000 distinct CDR3 sequences, 20% to 30% of them seen only once. This CDR3 spans 16 amino acids. Germline lookup yields CDR1 SQVTM and CDR2 ANQGSEA. Trimming pared 3 bases from V and 2 bases from J, leaving 14 bases between. Another study also made use of these data, one on T cells of mothers and their children. Per that study: A few healthy Caucasian mothers served as donors, and their six children did as well.

The chain links TRBV29-1 to TRBJ2-6; no firm D call. The sample taken for sequencing was blood. This receptor was taken from a boy between 10 and 17 years old in good health. This chain's CDR3 is CSVDGRAPTGANVLTF. CDR3 DNA: TGCAGCGTTGACGGTAGGGCCCCAACTGGGGCCAACGTCCTGACTTTC.